Here is one T cell receptor beta chain with its context. Each cDNA held unique molecular identifiers, and template switching gave it a universal primer site. TCRdb redid the calling of the 5' RACE reads with MiXCR, one entry per CDR3 protein. Of around 250,000 distinct CDR3 sequences in the sample, 5.5% to 7.5% were seen once. Germline CDR1 reads SEHNR; CDR2 reads FQNEAQ (reference sequence). Trimming took 5 bases from V and 3 from J, leaving 11 bases between them. This CDR3 spans 13 amino acids. This sample is drawn from a study of identical twins. This sample was shared with a second study, whose subject was T cells expressing NK-cell markers.

Sequences were obtained from CD8+ T cells sorted from blood. This TCR came from a young woman in good health. This sequence joins TRBV7-9 and TRBJ2-7, with TRBD2 as a possible D gene (5 bases). CDR3 in amino acids: CASSQDSRYEQYF. CDR3 DNA sequence: TGTGCCAGCAGCCAGGACTCGCGCTACGAGCAGTACTTC.